Given below is one TCR beta chain in context. The antigen remains undetermined. The sample belongs to a study of cytomegalovirus exposure and HLA in healthy donors. Study conclusions and caveats: In a later analysis, productive TCRs from donors in an Asian-associated ancestry cluster reportedly carried fewer N-insertions than the cohort mean. In the analysis, some V segments, TRBV6-2 and TRBV6-3 included, were excluded as indistinguishable. Per a later analysis, HLA-associated TCR beta chains showed more clonal expansion than other, equally common TCR beta chains. The study put under 200 TCR beta chains on its list as cytomegalovirus-associated.

This PCR relied on a set of 60 Vbeta primers and 13 Jbeta primers. The protocol was immunoSEQ multiplex PCR, while the TCRdb copy is restricted to in-frame clones and leaves out a portion. The sample shows roughly 140,000 clones, 64% of them seen only once. This CDR3 contains 15 residues. CDR1 is MNHNS and CDR2 is SASEGT in the germline V gene. V lost 0 bases to trimming and J lost 5 bases, with 12 bases between them. The chain joins TRBV6-1 to TRBJ2-3; tentative D call: TRBD2 (6 bases). The receptor's source is a woman younger than 45 in good health and CMV-seropositive. Sample: PBMCs. The CDR3 bases are TGTGCCAGCAGTGAAGCGGGGGGTTGGGGAGATACGCAGTATTTT. It yields the protein CASSEAGGWGDTQYF.